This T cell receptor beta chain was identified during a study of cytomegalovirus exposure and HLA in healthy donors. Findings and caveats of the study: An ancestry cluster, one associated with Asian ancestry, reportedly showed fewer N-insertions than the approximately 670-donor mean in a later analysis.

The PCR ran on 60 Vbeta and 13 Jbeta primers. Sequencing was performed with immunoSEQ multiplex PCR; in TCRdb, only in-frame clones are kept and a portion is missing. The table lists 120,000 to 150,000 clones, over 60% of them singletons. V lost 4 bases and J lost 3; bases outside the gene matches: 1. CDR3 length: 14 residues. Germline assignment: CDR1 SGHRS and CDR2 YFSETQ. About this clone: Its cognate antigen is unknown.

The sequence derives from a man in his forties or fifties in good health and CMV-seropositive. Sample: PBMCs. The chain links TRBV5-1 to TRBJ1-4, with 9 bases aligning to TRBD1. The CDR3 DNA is TGCGCCAGCAGCCGGACAGGGGCTAATGAAAAACTGTTTTTT. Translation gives CASSRTGANEKLFF.